The source of this T cell receptor (beta chain) is a study of cytomegalovirus exposure and HLA in healthy donors. General study findings and limits: Reports indicated that the classifier achieved high specificity and sensitivity in diagnosing cytomegalovirus status. It was taken for granted in presence/absence analyses that sequencing depth across donors was roughly uniform. Investigators reported 164 TCR beta chains as tied to cytomegalovirus.

PCR primers comprised 60 Vbeta and 13 Jbeta primers. Some clones are missing from TCRdb's copy, which holds only in-frame ones; the method was immunoSEQ multiplex PCR. The sample holds 95,000 to 110,000 clones. Participants comprised healthy donors of bone marrow. This CDR3 has 14 residues. CDR1 is MRHNA, CDR2 SNTAGT, per germline. Trimming removed 3 bases at V and 1 base at J, with 9 bases between. A remark on this clone: Its antigen is undetermined.

This clonotype was sampled from a man aged 35-49 years in good health and CMV-seronegative. The V and J genes are TRBV6-4 and TRBJ1-1, with D unclear. The material sequenced was PBMCs. CDR3: CASSDTDKNTEAFF. The CDR3 DNA follows: TGTGCCAGCAGTGATACTGACAAGAACACTGAAGCTTTCTTT.